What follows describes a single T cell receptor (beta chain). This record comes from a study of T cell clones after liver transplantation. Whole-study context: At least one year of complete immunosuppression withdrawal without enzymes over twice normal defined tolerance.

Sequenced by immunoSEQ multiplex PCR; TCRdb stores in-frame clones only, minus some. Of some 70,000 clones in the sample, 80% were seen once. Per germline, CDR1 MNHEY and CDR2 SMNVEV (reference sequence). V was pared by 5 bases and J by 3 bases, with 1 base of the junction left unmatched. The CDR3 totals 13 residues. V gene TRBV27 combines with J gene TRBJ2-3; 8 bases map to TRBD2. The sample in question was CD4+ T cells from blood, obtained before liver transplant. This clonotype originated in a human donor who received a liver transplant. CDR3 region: CASSPGGTDTQYF. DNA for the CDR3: TGTGCCAGCAGTCCGGGAGGGACAGATACGCAGTATTTT.